A selection of T cell receptor beta chains follows, all from one sample in a study of shared clonotypes between healthy human individuals. TCRdb keeps only in-frame clones here, not all; method: immunoSEQ multiplex PCR. The sample lists approximately 1.4 million clones, about 98% occurring once. The source material was naive CD4+ T cells sorted from blood. These TCRs come from a man aged 25 to 45 in good health. The CDR3 runs from the conserved cysteine through the conserved F or W. Each record gives: V gene, clone size, J gene, D gene, CDR3 DNA, CDR3 protein. D genes are given only for firm matches. Size tells how often a clone was seen (once, few, many) or the class of an expanded clone, and some rows leave it out.

V gene: TRBV2
clone size: NA
J gene: TRBJ1-4
D gene: NA
CDR3 DNA: TGTGCCAGCAGAGTCGAGGGGCAACTGTTTTTT
CDR3 protein: CASRVEGQLFF

V gene: TRBV18
clone size: once
J gene: TRBJ1-1
D gene: NA
CDR3 DNA: TGTGCCAGCTCACCGGTTGTGGGGAACACTGAAGCTTTCTTT
CDR3 protein: CASSPVVGNTEAFF

V gene: TRBV7-2
clone size: NA
J gene: TRBJ2-5
D gene: TRBD1
CDR3 DNA: TGTGCCAGCAGCTTGCTGAGACAGGGGGCGCGGAATCAAGAGACCCAGTACTTC
CDR3 protein: CASSLLRQGARNQETQYF

V gene: TRBV2
clone size: NA
J gene: TRBJ2-1
D gene: TRBD2
CDR3 DNA: TGTGCCAGCAGTGATAGTAGCGGGAGGGGTGAGCAGTTCTTC
CDR3 protein: CASSDSSGRGEQFF

V gene: TRBV18
clone size: once
J gene: TRBJ2-1
D gene: TRBD1
CDR3 DNA: TGTGCCAGCTCACCCGGGACAGGTATCGAAGTTGGCCACAATGAGCAGTTCTTC
CDR3 protein: CASSPGTGIEVGHNEQFF

V gene: TRBV18
clone size: NA
J gene: TRBJ2-2
D gene: NA
CDR3 DNA: TGTGCCAGCTCACCCGGATGGCGCCCCAACGACGGGGAGCTGTTTTTT
CDR3 protein: CASSPGWRPNDGELFF

V gene: TRBV5-1
clone size: NA
J gene: TRBJ2-2
D gene: NA
CDR3 DNA: TGCGCCAGCAGCTTGACTCCGACAGCCACCGGGGAGCTGTTTTTT
CDR3 protein: CASSLTPTATGELFF

V gene: TRBV5-1
clone size: NA
J gene: TRBJ2-7
D gene: TRBD1
CDR3 DNA: TGCGCCAGCAGGTCCGGACAGGGTCCGTACGAGCAGTACTTC
CDR3 protein: CASRSGQGPYEQYF

V gene: TRBV28
clone size: once
J gene: TRBJ2-7
D gene: NA
CDR3 DNA: TGTGCCAGCACCGACGGGGCGTTACTCCTCGAGCAGTACTTC
CDR3 protein: CASTDGALLLEQYF

V gene: TRBV25-1
clone size: NA
J gene: TRBJ2-1
D gene: NA
CDR3 DNA: TGTGCCAGCACCCCCCGCGGGCGGAGCTCCTACAATGAGCAGTTCTTC
CDR3 protein: CASTPRGRSSYNEQFF

V gene: TRBV30
clone size: NA
J gene: TRBJ2-7
D gene: NA
CDR3 DNA: TGTGCCTGGAGAAGTGGCTACGAGCAGTACTTC
CDR3 protein: CAWRSGYEQYF

V gene: TRBV10-1
clone size: NA
J gene: TRBJ2-7
D gene: TRBD1
CDR3 DNA: TGCGCCAGCAGTGAGTCCGGGACAGGGGGCGACGAGCAGTACTTC
CDR3 protein: CASSESGTGGDEQYF

V gene: TRBV30
clone size: NA
J gene: TRBJ2-2
D gene: NA
CDR3 DNA: TGTGCCTGGAGTCCCCGGGGCGGGGAGCTGTTTTTT
CDR3 protein: CAWSPRGGELFF

V gene: TRBV7-2
clone size: NA
J gene: TRBJ2-6
D gene: NA
CDR3 DNA: TGTGCCAGCAGCTTAGGCGCGGGGGCGGTGTCTGGGGCCAACGTCCTGACTTTC
CDR3 protein: CASSLGAGAVSGANVLTF

V gene: TRBV27
clone size: NA
J gene: TRBJ1-2
D gene: TRBD1
CDR3 DNA: TGTGCCAGCAGTCCCCGGACAGGGCTTGGCTACACCTTC
CDR3 protein: CASSPRTGLGYTF

V gene: TRBV11-2
clone size: NA
J gene: TRBJ2-7
D gene: TRBD2
CDR3 DNA: TGTGCCAGCAGCCCCGGGCGCGGGAGATACTACGAGCAGTACTTC
CDR3 protein: CASSPGRGRYYEQYF

V gene: TRBV5-4
clone size: NA
J gene: TRBJ2-2
D gene: TRBD2
CDR3 DNA: TGTGCCAGCACGCCCCGGGGCGCGGGAGGAGCGAACACCGGGGAGCTGTTTTTT
CDR3 protein: CASTPRGAGGANTGELFF